This T cell receptor beta chain was recorded in a study of blood T cell repertoires in COVID-19. The repertoire was sequenced with immunoSEQ multiplex PCR; TCRdb's copy has only in-frame clones and lacks some. Counted here are around 300,000 clones, around 86% occurring once; the ten biggest clones make up 1.7%. After removal of 4 bases from V and 5 bases from J, the junction contained 8 bases not matched to a gene. The CDR3 runs 16 residues. Per the germline V gene, CDR1 is LGHDT and CDR2 is YNNKEL (reference sequence). The chain recombines TRBV3-1 (or the pseudogene TRBV3-2) with TRBJ1-4; 9 bases are shared with TRBD1. Sequenced sample: PBMCs or T cells enriched from blood (not recorded which). The TCR was taken from a woman between 35 and 50 years old who had recovered from COVID-19. Here the CDR3 reads CASSPGVGTGNEKLFF. The DNA of the CDR3 is TGTGCCAGCAGCCCGGGGGTCGGGACAGGGAATGAAAAACTGTTTTTT.